Each of the 32 T cell receptor beta chains below was sequenced from the same sample in a study of blood T cell repertoires in COVID-19. Measured with immunoSEQ multiplex PCR; TCRdb has only the in-frame clones, and not every one. The top ten clones hold more than 7% of a sample with about 250,000 clones, about four fifths of them seen once. Material: peripheral blood. Receptor source: a man aged 80 or over with acute or convalescent COVID-19.

The chain recombines TRBV6-2 or TRBV6-3 with TRBJ1-5; D perhaps matches TRBD1 (6 bases). V shed 6 bases and J shed 6 bases, with 9 bases lying between them. This CDR3 contains 12 residues. Germline V lookup: CDR1 MNHEY, CDR2 SVGEGT. CDR3 region: CASSTGIQPQHF. CDR3 bases: TGTGCCAGCAGCACAGGGATTCAGCCCCAGCATTTT.

The chain couples TRBV11-2 to TRBJ2-3; D not certain. Trimming left V 4 bases short and J 1 base short, with 9 bases between. The germline V gene has CDR1 SGHAT and CDR2 FQNNGV. This CDR3 is 14 amino acids long. The CDR3 DNA reads as TGTGCCAGCAGCTCCCGCCGCGGCACAGATACGCAGTATTTT. Amino acids: CASSSRRGTDTQYF.

This clone was found a few times. The gene calls are TRBV9 and TRBJ1-2, with a possible D match to TRBD1 (6 bases). The V end was cut by 3 bases, the J end by 1 base, with 10 bases between. Germline loops: CDR1 SGDLS, CDR2 YYNGEE. The CDR3 length is 14 residues. The CDR3 DNA is TGTGCCAGCAGCGGATTGGACAGTAACTATGGCTACACCTTC. Translated, it gives CASSGLDSNYGYTF.

The chain joins TRBV28 to TRBJ1-5, with D perhaps TRBD1 (5 bases). The CDR3 spans 13 residues. V lost 2 bases and J lost 5, with 7 bases in between. CDR1 MDHEN and CDR2 SYDVKM come from the germline V gene. The CDR3 spells CASSLGRDQPQHF. Here the CDR3 DNA reads TGTGCCAGCAGTTTAGGCAGGGATCAGCCCCAGCATTTT.

This sequence joins TRBV3-1 (or the pseudogene TRBV3-2) and TRBJ1-4; 7 nucleotides agree with TRBD1. From germline, CDR1 is LGHDT and CDR2 YNNKEL (reference sequence). V lost 5 bases to trimming and J lost 0 bases; unmatched junction nucleotides: 9. The length of the CDR3 is 17 residues. The CDR3 DNA reads TGTGCCAGCAGCTCGGGACAGTTAAGAGCAACTAATGAAAAACTGTTTTTT. This translates into CASSSGQLRATNEKLFF.

The rearrangement links TRBV12-3 or TRBV12-4 to TRBJ2-7; possible D gene TRBD1, 6 bases. The CDR3 spans 13 residues. Trimming shortened V by 7 bases and J by 4 bases, and 14 bases separated the two germline ends. The DNA of the CDR3 is TGTGCCAGCAATCCGGGACACCCATACGAGCAGTACTTC. This sequence encodes CASNPGHPYEQYF.

J is TRBJ2-7 and V is TRBV3-1 (or the pseudogene TRBV3-2); tentative D call: TRBD1 (6 bases). The V gene's germline CDR1 is LGHDT and CDR2 YNNKEL (reference sequence). CDR3 length: 14 amino acids. The V and J ends lost 5 bases and 1 base respectively, with 12 bases between them. In DNA form, the CDR3 reads TGTGCCAGCAGCTGGACAGAGGGTTCCTACGAGCAGTACTTC. This encodes CASSWTEGSYEQYF.

V is TRBV20-1 and J is TRBJ1-3; a weak D match, TRBD1 (5 bases). This CDR3 contains 11 residues. Germline loops: CDR1 DFQATT, CDR2 SNEGSKA (reference sequence). For the CDR3, the DNA is TGCATGGGGCAAAGTGGAAACACCATATATTTT. It translates to CMGQSGNTIYF.

This rearrangement joins TRBV6-2 or TRBV6-3 to TRBJ2-7; 7 positions match TRBD2. Germline CDR1 MNHEY, CDR2 SVGEGT. The CDR3 is 14 amino acids. J gave up 2 bases and V 6 bases, and 7 bases lay outside the gene matches. Here the CDR3 reads CASSYHAGAYEQYF. In nucleotides, the CDR3 is TGTGCCAGCAGCTATCACGCGGGGGCCTACGAGCAGTACTTC.

This clone appeared a single time. The chain is built from TRBV19 and TRBJ2-6; D unresolved. The CDR3 runs 15 residues. CDR1 and CDR2 from the germline V gene are LNHDA and SQIVND (reference sequence). Trimming removed 4 bases at V and 1 base at J, with 8 bases between. In nucleotides, the CDR3 is TGTGCCAGTAGTACCACCCTATCTGGGGCCAACGTCCTGACTTTC. The encoded protein is CASSTTLSGANVLTF.

In regard to this clone: The junction and the germline gene differ at one end; a read error may be behind it. Here the CDR3 reads CSAREKRLAVF. As DNA, the CDR3 is TGCAGTGCTAGAGAAAAACGACTAGCGGTATTC. The rearrangement uses TRBV20-1 and TRBJ2-7; 9 bases match TRBD2. Germline V CDR1 and CDR2: DFQATT, SNEGSKA (reference sequence). The length of the CDR3 is 11 residues.

The V gene is TRBV6-1, the J gene TRBJ1-5; no clear D. The CDR3 is 14 residues long. Trimming stripped 1 base from V and 6 bases from J, with 10 bases between. Germline V lookup: CDR1 MNHNS, CDR2 SASEGT. CDR3 sequence: CASSEEGGIQPQHF. CDR3 coding DNA: TGTGCCAGCAGTGAAGAGGGAGGGATTCAGCCCCAGCATTTT.

The chain employs TRBV7-9 and TRBJ2-5; D perhaps matches TRBD2 (6 bases). V was pared by 0 bases and J by 1 base, with 6 bases between. This CDR3 region has 14 residues. Germline V CDR1 and CDR2: SEHNR, FQNEAQ (reference sequence). DNA for the CDR3: TGTGCCAGCAGCTTAGCGGGGGGCCAAGAGACCCAGTACTTC. This codes for CASSLAGGQETQYF.

Here the CDR3 DNA reads TGCGCCAGCAGCTTGGAAGGTAGCGGCCTCGGGGATACGCAGTATTTT. It encodes CASSLEGSGLGDTQYF. This sequence joins TRBV5-1 and TRBJ2-3, with D perhaps TRBD2 (6 bases). V lost 0 bases, J lost 6 bases, and 17 bases lay in between. The CDR3 runs 16 residues. Germline values: CDR1 SGHRS, CDR2 YFSETQ.

The chain combines TRBV24-1 with TRBJ2-4; 15 bases map to TRBD2. V dropped 4 bases and J dropped 0; count of bases not matched to a gene: 6. Looked up from germline, CDR1 is KGHDR and CDR2 is SFDVKD. This CDR3 is built from 19 residues. The DNA for the CDR3 is TGTGCCACCAGTGACTCGGGACTAGCGGGAGGAGGAGCCAAAAACATTCAGTACTTC. Its protein is CATSDSGLAGGGAKNIQYF.

The chain joins TRBV5-6 to TRBJ1-4; D is possibly TRBD1 (6 bases). CDR1 and CDR2 (germline): SGHDT, YYEEEE. Deletions cut 0 bases from V and 4 bases from J, with 7 bases between. The CDR3 loop spans 14 amino acids. The CDR3 DNA reads TGTGCCAGCAGCTTGGAACAGGGTAATGAAAAACTGTTTTTT. Protein sequence: CASSLEQGNEKLFF.

V and J are TRBV6-5 and TRBJ1-5; 7 bases agree with TRBD1. The ends lost 6 bases at V and 4 bases at J; junction bases unmatched: 9. Germline CDR1 MNHEY, CDR2 SVGAGI. This CDR3 comprises 15 residues. Here the CDR3 reads CASSDHTGANQPQHF. CDR3 sequence (DNA): TGTGCCAGCAGCGATCATACAGGGGCGAATCAGCCCCAGCATTTT.

The chain is built from TRBV2 and TRBJ2-3; 16 bases match TRBD2. The CDR3 runs 15 residues. After removal of 8 bases from V and 4 bases from J, the junction contained 3 bases not matched to a gene. Germline lookup yields CDR1 SNHLY and CDR2 FYNNEI. The CDR3 DNA is TGTGCCAGCTCGGGACTAGCGGGGGGGGCAGATACGCAGTATTTT. Translation gives CASSGLAGGADTQYF.

This sequence joins TRBV5-1 and TRBJ2-7; possible D gene TRBD1, 6 bases. Germline-derived CDR1 and CDR2 are SGHRS and YFSETQ. This CDR3 has 15 residues. V lost 7 bases and J lost 4, with 21 bases in between. Here the CDR3 reads CASAAGATLTYEQYF. CDR3 coding DNA: TGCGCCAGCGCCGCAGGGGCTACGTTAACTTACGAGCAGTACTTC.

The rearrangement links TRBV5-1 to TRBJ1-3; 7 bases match TRBD1. There are 16 residues in the CDR3. The V gene end was trimmed by 2 bases and the J gene end by 0 bases; junction bases not matched to a gene: 5. The V gene's germline CDR1 is SGHRS and CDR2 YFSETQ. CDR3 sequence reads: CASSFSGGNSGNTIYF. The DNA of the CDR3 is TGCGCCAGCAGCTTCTCAGGGGGTAACTCTGGAAACACCATATATTTT. Full variable domain (remainder filled in from reference TRBV5-1 and TRBJ1-3): KAGVTQTPRYLIKTRGQQVTLSCSPISGHRSVSWYQQTPGQGLQFLFEYFSETQRNKGNFPGRFSGRQFSNSRSEMNVSTLELGDSALYLCASSFSGGNSGNTIYFGEGSWLTVV.

The CDR3 DNA reads as TGCGCCAGCAGCTTGTCGGGGAACTCCTACAATGAGCAGTTCTTC. Its translation is CASSLSGNSYNEQFF. This chain links TRBV5-1 with TRBJ2-1, with D maybe TRBD2 (5 bases). V was shortened by 1 base and J by 0 bases, with 8 bases between the two germline ends. This CDR3 comprises 15 residues. Germline V gene lookup returns CDR1 SGHRS and CDR2 YFSETQ.

This sequence joins TRBV2 and TRBJ1-2; D gene unclear. Per germline, CDR1 SNHLY and CDR2 FYNNEI. The CDR3 is 12 residues long. Trimming took 5 bases from V and 8 from J, leaving 12 bases between them. The CDR3 protein is CASSNGLGGYTF. The CDR3 DNA is TGTGCCAGCAGTAACGGACTGGGAGGCTACACCTTC. Combining the CDR3 with reference TRBV2 and TRBJ1-2 gives the whole variable domain EPEVTQTPSHQVTQMGQEVILRCVPISNHLYFYWYRQILGQKVEFLVSFYNNEISEKSEIFDDQFSVERPDGSNFTLKIRSTKLEDSAMYFCASSNGLGGYTFGSGTRLTVV.

J is TRBJ1-4 and V is TRBV2; D remains ambiguous. There are 11 residues in the CDR3. The V gene lost 8 bases and the J gene lost 8 bases, with 9 bases spanning the gap. Germline V gives CDR1 SNHLY, CDR2 FYNNEI. The CDR3 DNA sequence: TGTGCCAGCCGGAGAAACGAAAAACTGTTTTTT. Amino acid sequence: CASRRNEKLFF.

This clone turned up a few times. The chain carries TRBV28 and TRBJ1-2, with 9 positions matching TRBD1. This CDR3 spans 17 amino acids. V dropped 5 bases and J dropped 5; count of bases not matched to a gene: 15. Germline V gene lookup returns CDR1 MDHEN and CDR2 SYDVKM. DNA for the CDR3: TGTGCCAGCAGTCTAACTCAGCCGGGACAGGGAGGATATGGCTACACCTTC. Translation gives CASSLTQPGQGGYGYTF.

This clone was recorded many times. This chain joins TRBV18 and TRBJ2-7, with no clear D. The CDR3 has 13 residues. The germline V gene encodes CDR1 KGHSH and CDR2 LQKENI. V was cut by 3 bases and J by 1 base, with 7 bases left in between. The CDR3 here is CASSPGPSYEQYF. For the CDR3, the DNA is TGTGCCAGCTCACCGGGCCCGTCCTACGAGCAGTACTTC.

The chain has TRBV28 and TRBJ2-3, with 9 nucleotides matching TRBD1. The trim removed 6 bases at V and 1 base at J, leaving 5 bases unmatched. The CDR3 totals 15 residues. Germline CDR1 is MDHEN and CDR2 is SYDVKM. The CDR3: CASRNRGPGTDTQYF. As DNA, the CDR3 is TGTGCCAGCAGGAACAGGGGGCCTGGCACAGATACGCAGTATTTT.

This clone was recorded only once. The chain couples TRBV11-2 to TRBJ2-1; 8 nucleotides align to TRBD2. The V gene's germline CDR1 is SGHAT and CDR2 FQNNGV. The CDR3 runs 15 residues. V dropped 5 bases and J dropped 10; count of bases not matched to a gene: 13. Written as DNA, the CDR3 is TGTGCCAGCAGCCAGACGGCGGGAGGATCGAAAGAGCAGTTCTTC. Its translation: CASSQTAGGSKEQFF.

This chain uses TRBV19 with TRBJ1-2, with 7 bases that match TRBD1. The germline V gene has CDR1 LNHDA and CDR2 SQIVND (reference sequence). The CDR3 has 16 residues. Trimming removed 6 bases from V and 0 bases from J; junction bases left unmatched: 10. The CDR3 coding sequence is TGTGCCAGTAGGGATTCCCGGGACAGCTCTAACTATGGCTACACCTTC. The encoded protein is CASRDSRDSSNYGYTF.

In this sample, this clone turned up a few times. The V and J genes are TRBV28 and TRBJ1-5; D is ambiguous. The CDR3 covers 13 residues. V gave up 5 bases and J gave up 0 bases, with 5 bases separating them. The germline V gene encodes CDR1 MDHEN and CDR2 SYDVKM. The CDR3 DNA sequence: TGTGCCAGCAGTAAATATAGCAATCAGCCCCAGCATTTT. Protein sequence: CASSKYSNQPQHF. Full variable domain (remainder filled in from reference TRBV28 and TRBJ1-5): DVKVTQSSRYLVKRTGEKVFLECVQDMDHENMFWYRQDPGLGLRLIYFSYDVKMKEKGDIPEGYSVSREKKERFSLILESASTNQTSMYLCASSKYSNQPQHFGDGTRLSIL.

The chain employs TRBV7-2 and TRBJ2-3, with a tentative D call TRBD1 (5 bases). Germline values: CDR1 SGHTA, CDR2 FQGNSA. V was shortened by 0 bases and J by 6 bases, with 16 bases between the two germline ends. The CDR3 runs 16 residues. The CDR3: CASSLAYTDSMDTQYF. The CDR3 DNA is TGTGCCAGCAGCTTAGCCTACACAGACAGCATGGATACGCAGTATTTT.

The chain is built from TRBV2 and TRBJ1-2, with D uncertain. From germline, CDR1 is SNHLY and CDR2 FYNNEI. CDR3 length: 13 amino acids. V lost 6 bases and J lost 9, with 17 bases in between. CDR3 amino acids: CASRLRDGISYTF. CDR3 nucleotides: TGTGCCAGCAGACTACGGGATGGGATTAGCTACACCTTC. The whole variable domain, remainder taken from reference TRBV2 and TRBJ1-2, is EPEVTQTPSHQVTQMGQEVILRCVPISNHLYFYWYRQILGQKVEFLVSFYNNEISEKSEIFDDQFSVERPDGSNFTLKIRSTKLEDSAMYFCASRLRDGISYTFGSGTRLTVV.

This chain uses TRBV5-1 with TRBJ2-4, with a weak D call TRBD1 (7 bases). CDR3 size: 13 residues. Germline values: CDR1 SGHRS, CDR2 YFSETQ. V was shortened by 2 bases and J by 8 bases, with 11 bases between the two germline ends. The CDR3 nucleotides read TGCGCCAGCAGCTTCCCAGGGGGGCACATTCAGTACTTC. This gives the protein CASSFPGGHIQYF.